The 3 T cell receptor beta chains below all came from one sample that was sequenced in a study of cytomegalovirus exposure and HLA in healthy donors (dated by TCRdb to 2017 to 2019). The library was made by the immunoSEQ multiplex PCR assay. A mixture of 60 forward primers for TCR Vbeta segments and 13 reverse primers for TCR Jbeta segments was used in the multiplex PCR. TCRdb provides this immuneACCESS table in a form limited to in-frame rearrangements. Some clones are lacking; in checked studies, under half of them reflect an unresolved V gene, and why the rest are absent is not known. The sample table contains 200,000 to 250,000 clones; only one count was recorded for around 80% of them. The ten largest clones capture less than 2% of the sample. Sequenced: PBMCs. The origin of the receptors is a man between 45 and 60 years old in good health and CMV-seronegative.

Comment on this clone: The sample contains more than one DNA sequence encoding this CDR3. V is TRBV27 and J is TRBJ2-7; TRBD1 might be the D (5 bases). Trimming cost V 2 bases and J 1 base, with 6 bases left between them. CDR3 size: 13 residues. CDR1 is MNHEY, CDR2 SMNVEV, per germline (reference sequence). CDR3 in amino acids: CASSLRGSYEQYF. The DNA of the CDR3 is TGTGCCAGCAGTTTAAGGGGTTCCTACGAGCAGTACTTC.

The chain combines TRBV28 with TRBJ1-2; D possibly corresponds to TRBD1 (5 bases). Between the trimmed V and J ends, which lost 9 bases and 4 bases, there was a span of 24 bases. Germline V gene lookup returns CDR1 MDHEN and CDR2 SYDVKM. This CDR3 comprises 16 residues. CDR3 protein: CASKPTARDRLYGYTF. In DNA form, the CDR3 reads TGTGCCAGTAAACCAACAGCTAGAGACAGACTCTATGGCTACACCTTC.

This chain uses TRBV2 with TRBJ2-2; 8 nucleotides line up with TRBD2. Germline loops: CDR1 SNHLY, CDR2 FYNNEI. With 6 bases clipped from V and 2 bases from J, the junction kept 5 bases outside the gene matches. The CDR3 extends over 15 amino acids. The CDR3 DNA is TGTGCCAGCAGCTCTAGCGGGCTAAACACCGGGGAGCTGTTTTTT. This gives the protein CASSSSGLNTGELFF.